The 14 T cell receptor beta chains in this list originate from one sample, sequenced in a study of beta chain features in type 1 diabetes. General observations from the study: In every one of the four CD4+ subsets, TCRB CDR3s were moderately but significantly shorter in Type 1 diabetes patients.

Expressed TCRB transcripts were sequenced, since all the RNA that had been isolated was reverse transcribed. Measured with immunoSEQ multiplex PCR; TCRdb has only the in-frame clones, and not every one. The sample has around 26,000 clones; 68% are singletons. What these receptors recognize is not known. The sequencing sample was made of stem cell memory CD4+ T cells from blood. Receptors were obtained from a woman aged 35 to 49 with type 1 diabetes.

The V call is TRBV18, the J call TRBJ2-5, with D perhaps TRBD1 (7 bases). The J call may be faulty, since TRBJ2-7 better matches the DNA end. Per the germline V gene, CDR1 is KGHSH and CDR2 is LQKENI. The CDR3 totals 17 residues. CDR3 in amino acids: CASSPPGRGTPPYEQYF. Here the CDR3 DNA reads TGTGCCAGCTCACCACCGGGCAGGGGGACTCCCCCATACGAGCAGTACTTC.

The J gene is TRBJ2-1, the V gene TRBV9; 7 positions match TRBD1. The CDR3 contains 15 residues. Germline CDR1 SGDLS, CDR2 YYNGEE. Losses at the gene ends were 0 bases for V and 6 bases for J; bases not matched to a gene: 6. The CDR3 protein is CASSVGGQAFNEQFF. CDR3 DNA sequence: TGTGCCAGCAGCGTAGGAGGACAGGCCTTCAATGAGCAGTTCTTC.

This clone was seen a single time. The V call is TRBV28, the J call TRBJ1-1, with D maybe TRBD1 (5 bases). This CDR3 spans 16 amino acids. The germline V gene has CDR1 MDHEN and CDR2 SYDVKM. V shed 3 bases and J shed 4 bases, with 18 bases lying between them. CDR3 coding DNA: TGTGCCAGCAGTTTTGCAACGGTCCGGCAGGGCACTGAAGCTTTCTTT. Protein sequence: CASSFATVRQGTEAFF.

The CDR3 region has the DNA TGTGCCAGCAGCCAAGAACGGGGACACCGAGCCAAAAACATTCAGTACTTC. It yields the protein CASSQERGHRAKNIQYF. V and J are TRBV14 and TRBJ2-4; possible D gene TRBD1, 6 bases. This CDR3 has 17 amino acids. The V gene lost 0 bases and the J gene lost 0 bases, with 12 bases spanning the gap. Looked up from germline, CDR1 is SGHDN and CDR2 is FVKESK.

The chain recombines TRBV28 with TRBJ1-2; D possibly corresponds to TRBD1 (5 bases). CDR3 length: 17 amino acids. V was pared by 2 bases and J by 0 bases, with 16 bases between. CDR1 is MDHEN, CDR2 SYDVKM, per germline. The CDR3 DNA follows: TGTGCCAGCAGTTTACCCTTTTCTAGGGGTTCTAACTATGGCTACACCTTC. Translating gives CASSLPFSRGSNYGYTF.

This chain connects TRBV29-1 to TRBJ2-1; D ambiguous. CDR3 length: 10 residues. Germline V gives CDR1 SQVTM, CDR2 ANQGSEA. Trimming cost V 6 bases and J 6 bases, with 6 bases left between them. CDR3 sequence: CSVGLNEQFF. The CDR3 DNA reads TGCAGCGTGGGCCTCAATGAGCAGTTCTTC.

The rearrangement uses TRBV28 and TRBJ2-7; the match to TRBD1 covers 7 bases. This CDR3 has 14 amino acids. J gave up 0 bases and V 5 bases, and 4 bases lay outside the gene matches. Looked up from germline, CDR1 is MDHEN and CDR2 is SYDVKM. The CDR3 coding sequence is TGTGCCAGCAGTGAGGGACAGCGCTCCTACGAGCAGTACTTC. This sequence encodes CASSEGQRSYEQYF.

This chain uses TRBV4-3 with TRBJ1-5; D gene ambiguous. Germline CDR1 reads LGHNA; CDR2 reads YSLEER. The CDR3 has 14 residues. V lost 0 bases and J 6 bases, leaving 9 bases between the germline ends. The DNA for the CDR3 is TGCGCCAGCAGCCAAGACTTGCCGGGTCAGCCCCAGCATTTT. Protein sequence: CASSQDLPGQPQHF.

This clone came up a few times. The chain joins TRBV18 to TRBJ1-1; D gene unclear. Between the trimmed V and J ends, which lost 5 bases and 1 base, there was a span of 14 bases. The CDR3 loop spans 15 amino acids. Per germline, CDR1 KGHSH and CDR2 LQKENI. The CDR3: CASSLSGTENTEAFF. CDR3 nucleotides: TGTGCCAGCTCATTGTCGGGAACGGAGAACACTGAAGCTTTCTTT.

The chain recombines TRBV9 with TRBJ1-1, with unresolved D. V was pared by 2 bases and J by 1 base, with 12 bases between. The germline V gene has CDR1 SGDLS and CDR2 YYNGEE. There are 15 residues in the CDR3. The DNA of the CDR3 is TGTGCCAGCAGCGTCGGGGTGATTGGGAACACTGAAGCTTTCTTT. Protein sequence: CASSVGVIGNTEAFF.

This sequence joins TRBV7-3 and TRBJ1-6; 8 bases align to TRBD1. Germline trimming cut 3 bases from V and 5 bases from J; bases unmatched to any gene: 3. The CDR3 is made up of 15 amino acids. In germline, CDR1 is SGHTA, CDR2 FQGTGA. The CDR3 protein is CASSLDRANNSPLHF. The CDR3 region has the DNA TGTGCCAGCAGCTTGGACAGGGCTAATAATTCACCCCTCCACTTT.

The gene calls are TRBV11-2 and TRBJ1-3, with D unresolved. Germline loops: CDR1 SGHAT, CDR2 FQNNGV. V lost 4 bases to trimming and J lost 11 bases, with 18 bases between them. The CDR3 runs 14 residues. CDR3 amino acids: CASSSSHGETAIYF. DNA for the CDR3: TGTGCCAGCAGCTCCTCCCACGGGGAAACGGCCATATATTTT.

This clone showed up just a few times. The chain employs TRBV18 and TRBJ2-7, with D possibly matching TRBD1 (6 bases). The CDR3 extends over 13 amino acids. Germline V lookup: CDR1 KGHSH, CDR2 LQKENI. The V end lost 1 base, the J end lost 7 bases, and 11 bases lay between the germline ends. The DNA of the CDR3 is TGTGCCAGCTCACCACTGGCAGGGGTAGAGCAGTACTTC. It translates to CASSPLAGVEQYF.

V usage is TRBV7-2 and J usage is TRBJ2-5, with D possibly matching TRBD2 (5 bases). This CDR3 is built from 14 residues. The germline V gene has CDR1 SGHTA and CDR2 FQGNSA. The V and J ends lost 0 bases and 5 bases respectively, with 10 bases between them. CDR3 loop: CASSLAGRGETQYF. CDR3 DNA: TGTGCCAGCAGCTTAGCGGGAAGAGGGGAGACCCAGTACTTC. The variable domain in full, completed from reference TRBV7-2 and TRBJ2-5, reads GAGVSQSPSNKVTEKGKDVELRCDPISGHTALYWYRQSLGQGLEFLIYFQGNSAPDKSGLPSDRFSAERTGGSVSTLTIQRTQQEDSAVYLCASSLAGRGETQYFGPGTRLLVL.